This section outlines one T cell receptor (beta chain) sequence together with its context. This sample was taken from a study of T cell responses to AZD1222 COVID-19 vaccine. The V gene end was trimmed by 2 bases and the J gene end by 2 bases; junction bases not matched to a gene: 7. Per the germline V gene, CDR1 is KGHDR and CDR2 is SFDVKD. The CDR3 consists of 17 residues. Here immunoSEQ multiplex PCR was the method, and the copy in TCRdb shows in-frame clones only, minus some. The table includes 200,000 to 250,000 clones, under 95% detected once. The sequence derives from an adult in good health. This sample comprised peripheral blood, obtained on day 0 of MenACWY control vaccination. The chain joins TRBV24-1 to TRBJ2-2; TRBD1 agrees at 7 bases. The CDR3 bases are TGTGCCACCAGTGATTCCTCCGGGACAGTTAACACCGGGGAGCTGTTTTTT. Its protein product is CATSDSSGTVNTGELFF.